The T cell receptor (beta chain) described here comes from a study of cytomegalovirus exposure and HLA in healthy donors. Across the study: Most genotyped donors, around four fifths of some 400, had Caucasian-associated genetic ancestry.

The germline V gene has CDR1 MDHEN and CDR2 SYDVKM. The CDR3 consists of 15 residues. V lost 7 bases to trimming and J lost 11 bases, with 26 bases between them. The sample holds a few counts of this clone. Researchers ran the PCR with 60 Vbeta and 13 Jbeta primers. In the source study's methods: Unique TCR beta chains totaled roughly 79 million in a later count, with approximately 11 million of them shared. The protocol was immunoSEQ multiplex PCR, while the TCRdb copy is restricted to in-frame clones and leaves out a portion. D and trimming were read from the DNA, whereas the V and J calls and clone size are those reported in that table. The data show 140,000 to 150,000 clones, around two thirds seen once.

The clonotype comes from a woman aged 18-29 years in good health and CMV-seronegative. Sequences were obtained from PBMCs. This chain joins TRBV28 and TRBJ1-1; D gene ambiguous. Written as DNA, the CDR3 is TGTGCCAGCACCCCCCCGGCAGTCGGAGGTTCAAGGGCTTTCTTT. As protein: CASTPPAVGGSRAFF.